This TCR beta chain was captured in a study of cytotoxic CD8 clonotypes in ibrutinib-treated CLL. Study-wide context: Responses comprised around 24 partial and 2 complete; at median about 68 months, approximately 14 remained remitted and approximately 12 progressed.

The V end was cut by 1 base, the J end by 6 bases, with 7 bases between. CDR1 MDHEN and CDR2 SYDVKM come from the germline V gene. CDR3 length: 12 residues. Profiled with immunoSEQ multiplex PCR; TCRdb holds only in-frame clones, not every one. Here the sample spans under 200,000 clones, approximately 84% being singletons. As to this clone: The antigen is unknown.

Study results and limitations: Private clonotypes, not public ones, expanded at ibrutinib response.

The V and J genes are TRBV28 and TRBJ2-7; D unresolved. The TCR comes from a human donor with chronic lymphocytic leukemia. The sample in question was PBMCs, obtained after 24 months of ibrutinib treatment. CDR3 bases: TGTGCCAGCAGTTTATCCATGAGCGAGCAGTACTTC. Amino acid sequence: CASSLSMSEQYF.